This paragraph reports one T cell receptor (beta chain). Its antigen remains unidentified. This entry belongs to a study of shared clonotypes between healthy human individuals. Study-wide results and caveats: Relative to their counterparts shared across all four donors, non-shared clonotypes exhibited diminished generation probabilities. Larger richness was generally estimated for naive than memory subsets.

V dropped 4 bases and J dropped 8 bases, with 11 bases sitting between them. Germline values: CDR1 SGHDN, CDR2 FVKESK. The CDR3 covers 12 residues. Here immunoSEQ multiplex PCR was the method, and the copy in TCRdb shows in-frame clones only, minus some. The data hold about 1.5 million clones, with 98% observed a single time. Healthy HIV-negative adults with no recent acute infections or vaccinations were recruited as donors. The clonotype comes from a man aged 25 to 45 in good health. Sequencing was performed on naive CD4+ T cells sorted from blood. Subset given: CD45RA+ positively selected. V gene TRBV14 combines with J gene TRBJ1-2; D is unclear. CDR3 protein: CASSPEGLGYTF. The CDR3 DNA sequence: TGTGCCAGCAGCCCGGAGGGTCTGGGCTACACCTTC.